Below, 22 T cell receptor beta chains from the same sample are listed, as sequenced in a study of Tregs in tolerant kidney transplant recipients. The data were produced by immunoSEQ multiplex PCR, yet TCRdb's version contains in-frame clones alone and is incomplete. The data contain 75,000 to 80,000 clones, 85% to 95% of them singletons. Sequenced here: Tregs from blood, sampled before the transplant. These receptor sequences come from a human donor who received a combined kidney and bone marrow transplant.

This chain links TRBV9 with TRBJ2-5; D is undetermined. CDR3 length: 15 residues. The ends were cut back, 0 bases at V and 4 bases at J, with 13 bases in the middle. Germline loops: CDR1 SGDLS, CDR2 YYNGEE. CDR3 amino acids: CASSVVASDGETQYF. CDR3 nucleotides: TGTGCCAGCAGCGTAGTGGCGTCAGACGGAGAGACCCAGTACTTC.

This clone has only a few counts. The chain joins TRBV28 to TRBJ2-1; tentative D call: TRBD2 (5 bases). V lost 2 bases and J lost 9, with 14 bases in between. The germline CDR1 and CDR2 sequences are MDHEN and SYDVKM. The CDR3 has 14 residues. The CDR3 reads CASSLVGKQSEQFF. In DNA form, the CDR3 reads TGTGCCAGCAGTTTAGTCGGGAAACAATCTGAGCAGTTCTTC.

This sequence joins TRBV29-1 and TRBJ2-7, with 8 bases aligning to TRBD2. With 3 bases clipped from V and 2 bases from J, the junction kept 12 bases outside the gene matches. The CDR3 covers 16 residues. Germline-derived CDR1 and CDR2 are SQVTM and ANQGSEA. CDR3 residues: CSVESSRAGETYEQYF. The CDR3 region has the DNA TGCAGCGTTGAGAGTTCTAGAGCGGGAGAGACCTACGAGCAGTACTTC.

The chain uses TRBV6-1 and TRBJ2-5; possible D gene TRBD2, 6 bases. The end of the DNA fits TRBJ2-7 better, so the J call may be wrong. CDR3 length: 14 residues. The germline CDR1 and CDR2 sequences are MNHNS and SASEGT. In DNA, the CDR3 is TGTGCCACCATCCCGCACGGGGGAGGCTACGAGCAGTACTTC. Translating gives CATIPHGGGYEQYF.

The sample holds one count of this clone. The chain is built from TRBV29-1 and TRBJ2-5; D not certain. The CDR3 contains 12 residues. V lost 1 base to trimming and J lost 7 bases, with 10 bases between them. Germline CDR1 and CDR2: SQVTM and ANQGSEA. Here the CDR3 reads CSVEGGPWTQYF. CDR3 nucleotides: TGCAGCGTTGAAGGGGGTCCGTGGACCCAGTACTTC.

The chain employs TRBV29-1 and TRBJ1-1, with a weak D call TRBD1 (5 bases). V shed 6 bases and J shed 4 bases, with 12 bases lying between them. Germline V gene sequence: CDR1 SQVTM, CDR2 ANQGSEA. The CDR3 is 12 amino acids. For the CDR3, the DNA is TGCAGCGTGGGGGGTGGGATCACTGAAGCTTTCTTT. Translating gives CSVGGGITEAFF.

This clone was seen more than once but under ten times. This chain links TRBV28 with TRBJ1-6, with D unclear. CDR3 length: 13 amino acids. Trimming removed 2 bases from V and 12 bases from J, with 11 bases in between. CDR1 is MDHEN and CDR2 is SYDVKM in the germline V gene. Here the CDR3 reads CASSLGGVQPLHF. In nucleotides, the CDR3 is TGTGCCAGCAGTTTAGGCGGGGTCCAACCCCTCCACTTT.

The genes are TRBV28 and TRBJ2-5, with 13 bases identical to TRBD2. The closer fit of TRBJ2-7 to the DNA end suggests the J call may be wrong. Per germline, CDR1 MDHEN and CDR2 SYDVKM. The length of the CDR3 is 19 residues. The chain's CDR3 is CASSFLYGLAGVVSYEQYF. The CDR3 region has the DNA TGTGCCAGCAGTTTCCTTTACGGACTAGCGGGAGTTGTATCCTACGAGCAGTACTTC.

The V gene is TRBV2, the J gene TRBJ1-1, with D possibly matching TRBD1 (6 bases). Germline-derived CDR1 and CDR2 are SNHLY and FYNNEI. Trimming removed 4 bases from V and 1 base from J, with 13 bases in between. CDR3 length equals 15 residues. DNA for the CDR3: TGTGCCAGCAGTGTCAGGGGACTCAAGAACACTGAAGCTTTCTTT. Residues: CASSVRGLKNTEAFF.

This chain connects TRBV18 to TRBJ2-7, with no clear D. In germline, CDR1 is KGHSH, CDR2 LQKENI. V lost 4 bases, J lost 4 bases, and 14 bases lay in between. The CDR3 has 14 residues. The CDR3 nucleotides read TGTGCCAGCTCACTCGGGCGTTCCGAATACGAGCAGTACTTC. Amino acids: CASSLGRSEYEQYF.

This clone appeared once. The gene calls are TRBV7-9 and TRBJ1-1; unclear D gene. The CDR3 loop spans 13 amino acids. V was cut by 5 bases and J by 6 bases, with 13 bases left in between. The germline CDR1 and CDR2 sequences are SEHNR and FQNEAQ (reference sequence). This CDR3 is CASSPSDRAEAFF. Written as DNA, the CDR3 is TGTGCCAGCAGCCCGTCGGATAGGGCTGAAGCTTTCTTT. The full variable domain, in which reference TRBV7-9 and TRBJ1-1 provide the parts outside the CDR3, is DTGVSQNPRHKITKRGQNVTFRCDPISEHNRLYWYRQTLGQGPEFLTYFQNEAQLEKSRLLSDRFSAERPKGSFSTLEIQRTEQGDSAMYLCASSPSDRAEAFFGQGTRLTVV.

V and J are TRBV30 and TRBJ2-5, with a tentative D call TRBD2 (5 bases). The CDR3 sequence is 12 residues long. Germline values: CDR1 GTSNPN, CDR2 SVGIG (reference sequence). V lost 5 bases and J lost 5, with 12 bases in between. CDR3 protein: CAWGLTKETQYF. CDR3 DNA sequence: TGTGCCTGGGGACTGACCAAGGAGACCCAGTACTTC.

In regard to this clone: The limits of the CDR3 on the DNA are not certain, so only TCRdb's listed CDR3 is given. V gene TRBV6-5 combines with J gene TRBJ1-5; the listed D gene, TRBD1, was not tested against the DNA. The CDR3 comprises 12 residues, both ends counted. Germline V lookup: CDR1 MNHEY, CDR2 SVGAGI. CDR3 residues: CASSSSPQAQHF.

This clone was seen once. The chain couples TRBV7-3 to TRBJ2-1; TRBD2 agrees at 10 bases. V gave up 4 bases and J gave up 4 bases; unmatched junction bases: 7. CDR3 length equals 16 residues. Germline V lookup: CDR1 SGHTA, CDR2 FQGTGA. The CDR3 spells CASSSGTSAAYNEQFF. CDR3 coding DNA: TGTGCCAGCAGCTCGGGGACTAGCGCGGCATACAATGAGCAGTTCTTC.

CDR3 nucleotide sequence: TGTGCCACTCACGGCCAGGGCGGAAATGGGGAGCAGTACTTC. This sequence encodes CATHGQGGNGEQYF. The chain uses TRBV10-3 and TRBJ2-7; maybe TRBD1 (5 bases). This CDR3 region has 14 residues. The V and J ends lost 10 bases and 7 bases respectively, with 23 bases between them. From germline, CDR1 is ENHRY and CDR2 SYGVKD.

The V gene is TRBV10-3, the J gene TRBJ1-4; 9 bases align to TRBD1. CDR1 and CDR2 from the germline V gene are ENHRY and SYGVKD. CDR3 length equals 15 residues. Trimming cost V 4 bases and J 2 bases; bases outside gene matches: 2. The CDR3 DNA reads TGTGCCATCAGTGCGGGACAGGGCACTAATGAAAAACTGTTTTTT. Protein sequence: CAISAGQGTNEKLFF.

The chain uses TRBV6-5 and TRBJ2-7; a weak D match, TRBD2 (6 bases). Germline-derived CDR1 and CDR2 are MNHEY and SVGAGI. The CDR3 sequence is 13 residues long. Trimming pared 5 bases from V and 2 bases from J, leaving 10 bases between. DNA for the CDR3: TGTGCCAGCAGTCGGGGACTTCCCTACGAGCAGTACTTC. It specifies CASSRGLPYEQYF.

In nucleotides, the CDR3 is TGTGCCATCAGGAGGACAGGGGCCATCCACGAGCAGTACTTC. Its translation is CAIRRTGAIHEQYF. J is TRBJ2-7 and V is TRBV6-1, with 9 bases aligning to TRBD1. The CDR3 covers 14 residues. Trimming took 10 bases from V and 5 from J; bases not matched to a gene: 12. CDR1 and CDR2 (germline): MNHNS, SASEGT.

In regard to this clone: Other DNA sequences in the sample encode the same CDR3. V usage is TRBV27 and J usage is TRBJ2-7; D is undetermined. Deletions cut 8 bases from V and 3 bases from J, with 5 bases between. The CDR3 totals 10 residues. The germline V gene encodes CDR1 MNHEY and CDR2 SMNVEV (reference sequence). This CDR3 reads CASGNYEQYF. CDR3 DNA: TGTGCCAGCGGCAACTACGAGCAGTACTTC.

The rearrangement uses TRBV12-5 and TRBJ2-7; weak D call: TRBD1 (6 bases). V was clipped by 1 base and J by 13 bases, with 14 bases between them. Germline assignment: CDR1 LGHNT and CDR2 FRNRAP. The CDR3 contains 12 residues. The CDR3 loop is CASGLGQVTPYF. CDR3 DNA: TGTGCTAGTGGTTTGGGACAGGTCACCCCTTACTTC.

This chain connects TRBV11-2 to TRBJ2-5; 11 bases line up with TRBD1. The germline CDR1 and CDR2 sequences are SGHAT and FQNNGV. V lost 5 bases to trimming and J lost 5 bases; unmatched junction nucleotides: 4. CDR3 size: 14 residues. DNA of the CDR3: TGTGCCAGCAGCCCCGGACAGGGGGCGGAGACCCAGTACTTC. This translates into CASSPGQGAETQYF.

This clone appeared once. The J gene is TRBJ2-5, the V gene TRBV28; D assignment may be TRBD1 or TRBD2 (5 bases each). Between the trimmed V and J ends, which lost 6 bases and 4 bases, there was a span of 15 bases. The CDR3 sequence is 14 residues long. Germline loops: CDR1 MDHEN, CDR2 SYDVKM. The CDR3 DNA reads as TGTGCCAGCAGACAATTCCAGAGGGGAGAGACCCAGTACTTC. Translating it yields CASRQFQRGETQYF.